The TCR beta chain described here comes from a study of T cell changes during pregnancy in multiple sclerosis. This clone was seen once. This CDR3 spans 14 amino acids. The V gene end was trimmed by 5 bases and the J gene end by 3 bases; junction bases not matched to a gene: 5. CDR1 and CDR2 (germline): MNHEY, SMNVEV (reference sequence). The assay was immunoSEQ multiplex PCR, and TCRdb's table has in-frame clones only and misses some. Counted here are roughly 39,000 clones, approximately 91% occurring once; the ten biggest clones make up about 1.5%. The material sequenced was PBMCs (not recorded whether the cells were cultured). This rearrangement joins TRBV27 to TRBJ2-7, with 9 bases aligning to TRBD2. The sequence came from a female donor with multiple sclerosis, enrolled in a pregnancy study. The CDR3 DNA is TGTGCCAGCAGTCCCCAGACTAGCGGCTACGAGCAGTACTTC. This gives the protein CASSPQTSGYEQYF.